This T cell receptor beta chain was sequenced during a study of beta chain features in type 1 diabetes. Study findings and constraints: Shortening of TCRB CDR3s, moderate but significant, appeared in all four CD4+ subsets of Type 1 diabetes patients. Cells that show high TCR expression could be over-represented by cDNA sequencing. The naive, central memory and Treg TCRB repertoires looked more alike in patients than they did in healthy donors.

CDR1 is MNHGY and CDR2 is SVAAGI in the germline V gene. The V and J ends lost 2 bases and 6 bases respectively, with 14 bases between them. This CDR3 has 14 amino acids. A single heparinised draw of approximately 0.11 L on average was taken per donor. The investigators reverse transcribed all of the isolated RNA, so they sequenced expressed TCRB transcripts. Assay used: immunoSEQ multiplex PCR; TCRdb lists only in-frame clones, some missing. This repertoire shows hundreds of thousands of clones, 9.6% found once; its top ten account for just under 0.035%. This clone has more than one count but fewer than ten. Its target is not known.

The sample was naive CD4+ T cells from blood. The receptor comes from a young woman in good health. The gene calls are TRBV6-9 and TRBJ2-7; TRBD1 is a possible D gene (6 bases). The CDR3, as DNA: TGTGCCAGCAGTTATGAGGACAGAGTTCGCGAGCAGTACTTC. Translating it yields CASSYEDRVREQYF.